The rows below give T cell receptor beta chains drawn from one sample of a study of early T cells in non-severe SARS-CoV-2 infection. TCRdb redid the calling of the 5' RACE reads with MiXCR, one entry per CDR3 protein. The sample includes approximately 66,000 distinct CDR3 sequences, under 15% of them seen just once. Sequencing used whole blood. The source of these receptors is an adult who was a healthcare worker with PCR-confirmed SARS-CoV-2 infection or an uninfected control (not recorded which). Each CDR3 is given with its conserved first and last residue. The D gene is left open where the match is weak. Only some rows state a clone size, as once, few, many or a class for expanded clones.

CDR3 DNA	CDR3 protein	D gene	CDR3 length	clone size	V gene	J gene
TGTGCCAGCAGGAGACAGTCAAACACCGGGGAGCTGTTTTTT	CASRRQSNTGELFF	NA	14	many	TRBV6-5	TRBJ2-2
TGTGCCAGCAGCACCGAAAGGTCTAGCGGTCTCCTACGAGGGCAGTACTTC	CASSTERSSGLLRGQYF	TRBD2	17	few	TRBV11-2	TRBJ2-7
TGTGCCAGCAGCAGAGACAGGGGTGGGGAGCAGTACTTC	CASSRDRGGEQYF	TRBD1	13	few	TRBV7-8	TRBJ2-7
TGTGCCAGCAGCTTCTATATCAGGACTAGCGCTCAAGAGACCCAGTACTTC	CASSFYIRTSAQETQYF	TRBD2	17	many	TRBV5-4	TRBJ2-5
TGTGCCAGCAGTCTGGAAGCGGGAGGAAACACCGGGGAGCTGTTTTTT	CASSLEAGGNTGELFF	TRBD2	16	few	TRBV12-3/TRBV12-4	TRBJ2-2
TGCGCCAGCAGCCCGCGGGGGGCCAGCTCCTATAATTCACCCCTCCACTTT	CASSPRGASSYNSPLHF	NA	17	NA	TRBV5-1	TRBJ1-6
TGCAGCGTTGAGGAGCGAAACTATGGCTACACCTTC	CSVEERNYGYTF	NA	12	many	TRBV29-1	TRBJ1-2
TGTGCCAGCAGCTTAACGGCCACGTCTGAGACCCAGTACTTC	CASSLTATSETQYF	NA	14	many	TRBV7-3	TRBJ2-5
TGTGCCAGCTCACCATCAGCGGGAGGAAAACAAGAGACCCAGTACTTC	CASSPSAGGKQETQYF	TRBD2	16	few	TRBV18	TRBJ2-5
TGCAGCGCAGGACAGGGGAAGGGGGAGACCCAGTACTTC	CSAGQGKGETQYF	TRBD1	13	NA	TRBV29-1	TRBJ2-5
TGTGCCAGTTCCCTCCCCGGGGCACCCCTCCACTTT	CASSLPGAPLHF	NA	12	many	TRBV7-9	TRBJ1-6
TGTGCCAGCAGCACAGTGCGCCCCGAGCAGTTCTTC	CASSTVRPEQFF	NA	12	many	TRBV11-3	TRBJ2-1
TGTGCCAGCAGCTTTACGGCGGGCCAGGGGGCTGAAGCTTTCTTT	CASSFTAGQGAEAFF	TRBD1	15	NA	TRBV5-6	TRBJ1-1
TGTGCCAGCTCACCTGTGCGGCGTGAGCAGTTCTTC	CASSPVRREQFF	NA	12	few	TRBV18	TRBJ2-1
TGCGCCAGCAGCCGGTTGGGGCAGGGCGGTGAGCAGTTCTTC	CASSRLGQGGEQFF	NA	14	NA	TRBV4-3	TRBJ2-1
TGTGCCAGCAGCCTCCAGGGAGCTGAGCAGTTCTTC	CASSLQGAEQFF	NA	12	few	TRBV7-3	TRBJ2-1
TGTGCCAGCACCGACGTAGCCAAAAACATTCAGTACTTC	CASTDVAKNIQYF	NA	13	NA	TRBV3-1	TRBJ2-4
TGTGCCAGCAGTCGACTAGACGAGCAGTTCTTC	CASSRLDEQFF	NA	11	few	TRBV2	TRBJ2-1
TGTGCCAGCACGACCTACGGCAGGGGGACGGGAATGGCCCGCTCTGGGGCCAACGTCCTGACTTTC	CASTTYGRGTGMARSGANVLTF	NA	22	NA	TRBV21-1	TRBJ2-6
TGTGCCAGCAGCGCGCGCTGGGCGGGTTCGCACTGGAACTTC	CASSARWAGSHWNF	NA	14	few	TRBV7-2	TRBJ2-7
TGCAGCACGAGGAGGGTTCTCGACACTGAAGCTTTCTTT	CSTRRVLDTEAFF	NA	13	NA	TRBV29-1	TRBJ1-1
TGTGCCAGCCCCGGCGAGGCGGGGGGCACCTCGGTAGATACGCAGTATTTT	CASPGEAGGTSVDTQYF	TRBD2	17	few	TRBV5-4	TRBJ2-3
TGCGCCAGCAGCTTGGCGGGGGACAGGGGGAATTCACCCCTCCACTTT	CASSLAGDRGNSPLHF	TRBD1	16	many	TRBV5-1	TRBJ1-6
TGTGCCAGTAGTATCTCACTTGGGGGGTACGAGCAGTACTTC	CASSISLGGYEQYF	NA	14	few	TRBV19	TRBJ2-7
TGTGCCAGCAGCTTAGGGGCACTAGCGGGAGACCAAGAGACCCAGTACTTC	CASSLGALAGDQETQYF	TRBD2	17	NA	TRBV11-3	TRBJ2-5
TGTGCCAGCAGCTTAACCATACCTGGCTACACCTTC	CASSLTIPGYTF	NA	12	NA	TRBV7-9	TRBJ1-2
TGTGCCAGCAGCCGAACAACAGATCAGCCCCAGCATTTT	CASSRTTDQPQHF	NA	13	many	TRBV7-2	TRBJ1-5
TGTGCCAGCAGCTTCCGGGACAATCCGGATACGCAGTATTTT	CASSFRDNPDTQYF	NA	14	NA	TRBV7-8	TRBJ2-3
TGTGCCAGCAGTTTGGACAGCGCACTCGGGCAGTACTTC	CASSLDSALGQYF	NA	13	many	TRBV11-2	TRBJ2-7
TGTGCCAGCAGCCGCTCCGACGGGACTGAAGCTTTCTTT	CASSRSDGTEAFF	NA	13	NA	TRBV12-3/TRBV12-4	TRBJ1-1
TGCGCCAGCAGCTTGCGAGCGGAGCGTTGGGATGAGCAGTTCTTC	CASSLRAERWDEQFF	NA	15	NA	TRBV5-1	TRBJ2-1
TGTGCCAGTAATGTAGGATTGAGCTCTGGAAACACCATATATTTT	CASNVGLSSGNTIYF	NA	15	few	TRBV19	TRBJ1-3
TGTGCCAGCAGTTTATACCCGGCGGGTCCGTTGACCGGGGAGCTGTTTTTT	CASSLYPAGPLTGELFF	NA	17	many	TRBV27	TRBJ2-2
TGTGCCAGCAGTAGCGGGAGGTACACCGGGGAGCTGTTTTTT	CASSSGRYTGELFF	TRBD2	14	few	TRBV9	TRBJ2-2
TGCAGCGTTGAGAAGGGTGCCGGGGAGCTGTTTTTT	CSVEKGAGELFF	NA	12	NA	TRBV29-1	TRBJ2-2
TGTGCTACCGGGACCTCGGACTACAATGAGCAGTTCTTC	CATGTSDYNEQFF	NA	13	once	TRBV12-5	TRBJ2-1
TGCAGCGCCTCCGGACTAGCGGGAGGTTGGGAGCAGTACTTC	CSASGLAGGWEQYF	TRBD2	14	NA	TRBV29-1	TRBJ2-7
TGTGCCACCAGTGATAGCGCCCGGGTTCCTAACTATGGCTACACCTTC	CATSDSARVPNYGYTF	NA	16	many	TRBV24-1	TRBJ1-2
TGTGCCAGCAGCCCAGTTGTCCAGGCCGGCACTGAAGCTTTCTTT	CASSPVVQAGTEAFF	NA	15	many	TRBV11-2	TRBJ1-1
TGTGCCAGCAGCTTAGACATTTCGTTGTACCAAGAGACCCAGTACTTC	CASSLDISLYQETQYF	NA	16	many	TRBV7-9	TRBJ2-5
TGTGCCAGCAGCTTAGTAGGGGGGGCCAACTCCTACGAGCAGTACTTC	CASSLVGGANSYEQYF	NA	16	NA	TRBV7-2	TRBJ2-7
TGTGCCAGCAGCTTAGAGACCCCTGGGTTAGATACGCAGTATTTT	CASSLETPGLDTQYF	NA	15	many	TRBV11-2	TRBJ2-3
TGTGCCAGCAGCCGCGGGGCACGTAACTATGGCTACACCTTC	CASSRGARNYGYTF	NA	14	NA	TRBV7-9	TRBJ1-2
TGCAGTGCGAAACCGGGACAGGAGGAGAATGAAAAACTGTTTTTT	CSAKPGQEENEKLFF	TRBD1	15	NA	TRBV20-1	TRBJ1-4
TGTGCCAGCAGCTTAATTGTGGGGGCATACTTTGGCTACACCTTC	CASSLIVGAYFGYTF	NA	15	many	TRBV7-2	TRBJ1-2
TGCGCCAGCAGCTTGGCGCCTAGCGATTACAATGAGCAGTTCTTC	CASSLAPSDYNEQFF	NA	15	few	TRBV5-1	TRBJ2-1
TGTGCCAGCAGCCCTCATCGACAGAACAATGAGCAGTTCTTC	CASSPHRQNNEQFF	NA	14	many	TRBV12-3/TRBV12-4	TRBJ2-1
TGTGCCAGCAGCGCCCGACTAGCGGCCTACAATGAGCAGTTCTTC	CASSARLAAYNEQFF	TRBD2	15	NA	TRBV9	TRBJ2-1